This TCR beta chain was sequenced for a study of cytomegalovirus exposure and HLA in healthy donors (dated by TCRdb to 2016 to 2017). With respect to the entire study: According to an earlier analysis of a few hundred of the donors, about 179 million T cells yielded 117 million unique TCR beta sequences and approximately 300 Gb of sequence data. The aim of the study was to test whether cataloging public T cell receptors could identify signatures of past pathogen exposure. To decide whether each TCR beta V gene segment behaved as functional or pseudogenic, an earlier analysis of approximately 600 of the donors relied on high-throughput TCR beta sequencing. The genetic ancestry cluster associated with self-reported Caucasian donors included over 80% of the roughly 360 genotyped donors. Five DR-DQ haplotypes were treated as single units for association and clustering because of strong linkage in the cohort. A later genetic analysis took genome-wide SNP genotypes for about three fifths of the 666 donors and used that subset as a discovery cohort. About 310 gigabases of sequencing data and approximately 85 million unique TCR sequences were included in an early release covering roughly 700 HLA-typed donors. In the later analysis, no new phenotypic data were used to find candidate immune exposures; instead, reliance was placed on TCR beta sequences and their occurrence across donors. A later analysis re-analyzed previously published TCR beta repertoires from 550 to 700 donors and added high-resolution HLA genotyping to study TCR occurrence patterns. Besides the first cohort of approximately 710 subjects, a separate validation cohort made up of 120 different subjects was used. Every discovery cohort repertoire had been produced on one sequencing platform. The study used immunosequencing to profile the T cell repertoires of about 670 subjects and linked those repertoires to cytomegalovirus serostatus. Class I and class II HLA loci were covered by the typing at four-digit resolution. Alongside the repertoire data, information on donor age, sex, ethnicity and CMV serostatus was compiled. The number of typed donors differed by locus: about 620-640 for A, B, C, DRB1 and DQB1; approximately 540 for DQA1; over 600 for DPA1; and some 450 for DPB1. Among 300 to 450 genotyped donors of the cohort, an average of approximately 240,000 unique TCR beta nucleotide sequences were sequenced per donor, about a sixth of them non-productive. The study combined high-throughput TCR immunosequencing, statistical association of individual TCRs with disease status, and machine learning to predict cytomegalovirus infection status.

Overall study outcomes, separate from this receptor: In a later analysis, several top co-occurrence clusters were reported to appear linked to parvovirus B19, influenza, CMV and Epstein-Barr virus. A later analysis associated 16,951 TCR beta sequences with specific HLA alleles at a false discovery rate of 0.05. A cluster of highly shared sequence variants was judged likely to be a technical artifact of the sequencing pipeline. In both the original and validation cohorts, the classifier was reported to diagnose cytomegalovirus status with high specificity and sensitivity. In an earlier analysis of 500 to 650 of the donors, most TCR beta V segments appeared in productive rearrangements about 90% or about 30% of the time, broadly matching IMGT annotations. Sequencing depth was assumed to be roughly uniform across donors in the presence/absence analyses, though that assumption may not hold. This cohort had only TCR beta chains sequenced, and the lack of alpha or paired-chain data limited which features could be detected. It was suggested by the authors that the approach could potentially be generalized to other disease states and immunological phenotypes. Correlated functional status among segregating V segments might be attributable to linkage disequilibrium, but an unknown experimental factor could not be ruled out. In vitro tests confirmed that a few of the cytomegalovirus-associated TCR beta chains recognize cytomegalovirus antigens. Immune exposure information for the cohort was limited to CMV serostatus. Because counts were too low, roughly 17 rarely observed V segments, including chromosome 9 orphons, were left out of the earlier analysis of some 640 of the donors. A further reported finding was that TCR beta sequences accurately predicted the HLA-A and HLA-B alleles for most subjects in the first cohort. When HLA alleles, especially DR and DQ, strongly co-occurred, attributing TCR associations to individual alleles was difficult. Some IMGT-functional V segments, including TRBV6-2 and TRBV6-3, could not be told apart with the 87-base-pair reads, so those segments were excluded. The study listed 150 to 200 TCR beta chains as associated with cytomegalovirus. A later analysis found that most CMV-associated TCR beta chains appeared HLA-restricted, with HLA associations seemingly driven largely by CMV exposure. Because HLA typing was unavailable for some donors at each locus, only the typed subset was used in association tests. Compared with equally common non-associated chains, HLA-associated TCR beta chains in a later analysis were more clonally expanded and had lower generation probabilities. In a later analysis, the rate of TCR association differed among HLA loci, with DRB1 alleles having the most associated TCRs and HLA-C alleles having the fewest. While some public TCRs were present in many individuals, most TCR sequences turned up only very rarely across donors. In a later genetic analysis, a missense DCLRE1C variant was associated with V-gene and J-gene trimming of TCR beta chains, and the association was replicated in an independent cohort. According to a later genetic analysis, donors in an Asian-associated ancestry cluster had fewer N-insertions in productive TCRs than the approximately 650-donor mean.

CDR1 and CDR2 were assigned from the germline V gene as SGHRS and YFSETQ. The germline V end is reduced by 5 bases and the J end by 3 bases; junction bases left unmatched: 6. The CDR3, cysteine through phenylalanine, is 15 amino acids long. Left in the record is the CDR3 DNA by itself, 45 bases read in frame from the first base. Comment on this clone: Its cognate antigen has yet to be identified. No clone much larger than this one lies a single base away; base qualities are absent.

To prepare the library, the immunoSEQ multiplex PCR assay was applied. A mixture of 60 forward primers for TCR Vbeta segments and 13 reverse primers for TCR Jbeta segments was used in the multiplex PCR. Amplification of the CDR3 region of rearranged TCR beta genes was performed with a multiplex PCR assay on genomic DNA. Amplified TCR beta libraries were sequenced as 87-base-pair reads on the Illumina HiSeq System. On the study's bioinformatics: Across the 700 or so repertoires, a later analysis counted roughly 77 million unique TCR beta chains, some 11 million of which were shared by at least two donors. Raw reads were error-corrected and collapsed into unique sequences with a nearest-neighbor algorithm that merged closely related sequences to remove PCR and sequencing errors. V, D and J gene segments were assigned by aligning CDR3 sequences to IMGT reference sequences. For a sequence to be retained, a match of at least six nucleotides was required to both a V gene segment and a J gene segment. A rearrangement counted as productive if the CDR3 had no stop codons and remained in frame with V and J, and every other rearrangement counted as non-productive. Following IMGT convention, CDR3 was defined as the stretch from the second conserved V-encoded cysteine to the conserved J-encoded phenylalanine. The earlier analysis of 500 to 600 of the donors excluded sequences that lacked an unambiguous match to a single V gene segment. An earlier analysis of under 750 of the donors called V segments functional above 56.7% productive rearrangements and segregating when the between-donor standard deviation exceeded 5%. A statistical classification framework was developed to diagnose cytomegalovirus status using the catalog of TCR beta chain sequences. In a later analysis, V and J genes were assigned by comparing TCR nucleotide sequences against IMGT/GENE-DB human TR gene sequences. A later analysis assigned CDR3 sequences and most-parsimonious VDJ recombination scenarios with the TCRdist pipeline. In a later analysis, each TCR beta chain was defined by its CDR3 amino acid sequence together with its V-gene family, and reads lacking a unique V-gene family were excluded. To address suspected cross-contamination and a sequencing artifact, a later analysis removed a few hundred highly shared, low-generation-probability nucleotide sequences. In a later analysis, a clonal expansion index was calculated for each public chain from normalized within-repertoire ranks of inferred template counts. A later analysis computed generation probabilities with a VDJ recombination model fitted to out-of-frame rearrangements, and checked the results against IGoR. Hypergeometric tests were used in a later analysis to score TCR-TCR, TCR-HLA and TCR-CMV co-occurrence, with a repertoire-size bias correction applied to the TCR pairs. A later analysis estimated false discovery rates by permuting HLA or CMV assignments 20 times. A later analysis grouped co-occurring TCRs with DBSCAN, adding TCRdist sequence similarity when clustering within HLA-allele-positive subsets. Repertoires with fewer than 30,000 or more than 120,000 public chains, plus five repertoires with anomalous nucleotide sharing, were excluded from co-occurrence clustering. Not all clones reach the TCRdb copy of this immuneACCESS table, which keeps in-frame sequences only. Checked studies attribute under half of the gap to unresolved V genes and leave the rest unexplained. That table is the source of V, J and clone size, and D and trimming were worked out from the DNA. Across this sample there are about 200,000 clones, with 70% to 85% seen only once. Together, the top ten hold 3.5% to 4% of the sample.

The cohort consisted of 600 to 700 healthy bone marrow donors. At the time of sampling, all cohort members were nominally healthy, though unrecorded immune exposures were likely present. The donor tested CMV seronegative, placing the donor among the 350 to 400 seronegative members of the cohort. A peripheral blood sample was collected from each donor, and TCR beta sequencing was performed on peripheral blood mononuclear cells. Genomic DNA was extracted from the blood cell samples with the Qiagen DNeasy Blood Extraction Kit. Sequencing was performed on PBMCs. The rearranged segments are TRBV5-1 and TRBJ2-2; 8 bases in between match TRBD1. The sequence derives from a male donor in good health and CMV-seronegative. The nucleotide sequence is TGCGCCAGCAGGTCCAGGGGGCTAGACACCGGGGAGCTGTTTTTT. Its protein product is CASRSRGLDTGELFF.